Detailed here is one T cell receptor (beta chain). Negative isolation yielded the CD8+ and CD4+ T cells, while FACS enriched the TEMRA cells. This sample is part of a study of CD8 T cells in Susac syndrome. Whole-study context: Treatment status at blood draw for the Susac syndrome patients was therapy-naive, corticosteroids, or intravenous immunoglobulin alone.

V was shortened by 5 bases and J by 5 bases, with 13 bases between the two germline ends. The germline V gene has CDR1 SQVTM and CDR2 ANQGSEA. The CDR3 is 13 residues long. The authors reverse transcribed roughly 0.5 to 1 ug RNA with random hexamers. TCR beta CDR3 was amplified by immunoSEQ multiplex PCR. This amplification extended across 54 Vbeta and 13 Jbeta segments. TCRdb recomputed calls from the immunoSEQ multiplex PCR reads with MiXCR, one row per CDR3 protein. The sample consists of 200,000 to 300,000 distinct CDR3 sequences, 90% to 96% of them appearing once. Sequencing was done on a sample of CD4+ T cells from PBMCs. The TCR was taken from a human donor with Susac syndrome. The gene calls are TRBV29-1 and TRBJ1-5, with D unresolved. The CDR3, as DNA: TGCAGCGTTTTCCTCAGTTTAGATCAGCCCCAGCATTTT. It is translated as CSVFLSLDQPQHF.